One and the same sample provided the 28 T cell receptor beta chains below, sequenced in a study of T-cell reconstitution after alpha-beta-depleted transplantation in children. The authors prepared the TCRbeta library with unique molecular identifiers. TCRdb called the PCR reads again in MiXCR, with one record for every CDR3 protein. The data show 100,000 to 150,000 distinct CDR3 sequences, roughly 23% seen once. The sample in question was PBMCs, mostly from graft donor cells, obtained 180 days after TCRalphabeta/CD19-depleted stem cell transplant. These receptors were collected from a male patient between 2 and 10 years old who had a stem cell transplant for chronic granulomatous disease, so the T cells may come from the graft donor.

This clonotype turned up a few times. J is TRBJ2-3 and V is TRBV18, with D possibly TRBD2 on 6 matching bases. V was shortened by 2 bases and J by 0 bases, with 9 bases between the two germline ends. The germline V gene has CDR1 KGHSH and CDR2 LQKENI. The CDR3 totals 15 residues. In DNA form, the CDR3 reads TGTGCCAGCTCACCAGTGGGGACTAGCACAGATACGCAGTATTTT. Translated: CASSPVGTSTDTQYF. Full variable domain (missing parts from reference TRBV18 and TRBJ2-3): NAGVMQNPRHLVRRRGQEARLRCSPMKGHSHVYWYRQLPEEGLKFMVYLQKENIIDESGMPKERFSAEFPKEGPSILRIQQVVRGDSAAYFCASSPVGTSTDTQYFGPGTRLTVL.

Many counts were recorded for this clonotype. This sequence joins TRBV4-2 and TRBJ2-5; 15 positions agree with TRBD2. This CDR3 comprises 16 residues. CDR1 LGHNA and CDR2 YNFKEQ come from the germline V gene. V trimming: 4 bases; J trimming: 4 bases; junction bases outside the gene matches: 4. The DNA for the CDR3 is TGTGCCAGCAGCCGGGGACTAGCGGGAGGAGGAGAGACCCAGTACTTC. This sequence encodes CASSRGLAGGGETQYF.

This chain's CDR3 is CASRWLAGAYEQYF. CDR3 coding DNA: TGCGCCAGCAGGTGGCTAGCGGGGGCCTACGAGCAGTACTTC. The chain carries TRBV5-1 and TRBJ2-7, with TRBD2 matching over 10 bases. The trim removed 5 bases at V and 2 bases at J, leaving 4 bases unmatched. This CDR3 is 14 amino acids long. Germline CDR1 is SGHRS and CDR2 is YFSETQ.

The V and J genes are TRBV20-1 and TRBJ2-1, with D possibly being TRBD2 (6 bases). CDR1 DFQATT and CDR2 SNEGSKA come from the germline V gene (reference sequence). This CDR3 has 22 amino acids. V lost 0 bases, J lost 0 bases, and 30 bases lay in between. CDR3 DNA: TGCAGTGCTAGAGATCGAGTGGCGGCGGGAAATGTTAAAGCGCGCTCCTACAATGAGCAGTTCTTC. It codes for CSARDRVAAGNVKARSYNEQFF.

J is TRBJ2-1 and V is TRBV7-2, with D perhaps matching TRBD1 or TRBD2 (5 bases each). The V and J ends lost 5 bases and 2 bases respectively, with 10 bases between them. CDR1 and CDR2 from the germline V gene are SGHTA and FQGNSA. CDR3 length equals 14 residues. The DNA for the CDR3 is TGTGCCAGCAGCCTAGAGGGGCCCTACAATGAGCAGTTCTTC. As protein: CASSLEGPYNEQFF.

Notes on this clonotype: The junction and the germline gene differ at one end; a read error may be behind it. The chain carries TRBV5-5 and TRBJ2-7; TRBD2 matches at 10 bases. This CDR3 spans 15 amino acids. CDR1 SGHKS and CDR2 YYEKEE come from the germline V gene (reference sequence). The CDR3 region has the DNA TGTGCCAGCAGCCTGGATCCGGGACTAGCGATTATTCCCTCCTTC. It yields the protein CASSLDPGLAIIPSF.

This clonotype has at least ten counts. The rearrangement uses TRBV5-1 and TRBJ2-4, with a tentative D call TRBD2 (6 bases). In germline, CDR1 is SGHRS, CDR2 YFSETQ. The V gene lost 0 bases and the J gene lost 4 bases, with 11 bases spanning the gap. The CDR3 has 15 amino acids. The CDR3 reads CASSLALREKNIQYF. The CDR3 DNA sequence: TGCGCCAGCAGCTTGGCCTTACGGGAGAAAAACATTCAGTACTTC.

The chain employs TRBV20-1 and TRBJ2-3; D is possibly TRBD1 (6 bases). Germline CDR1 is DFQATT and CDR2 is SNEGSKA (reference sequence). With 5 bases removed from V and 4 bases from J, the gap between germline ends came to 22 bases. This CDR3 is built from 16 residues. CDR3 coding DNA: TGCAGTGCTCCGCTCGGACAGTCCTATAGCCCAGATACGCAGTATTTT. Its translation is CSAPLGQSYSPDTQYF.

This clonotype showed up many times. The CDR3 DNA reads TGTGCCAGCAGTTTAACGGGAAAGCAGTACTTC. This codes for CASSLTGKQYF. The chain couples TRBV12-3 or TRBV12-4 to TRBJ2-7, with D tentatively TRBD2 (5 bases). The CDR3 runs to 11 residues. V lost 2 bases and J 8 bases, leaving 7 bases between the germline ends.

This clonotype appeared many times. The J gene is TRBJ2-3, the V gene TRBV20-1; no firm D call. Trimming left V 3 bases short and J 3 bases short, with 13 bases between. Germline V lookup: CDR1 DFQATT, CDR2 SNEGSKA (reference sequence). CDR3 length equals 14 residues. The CDR3 nucleotides are TGCAGTGCTAGTATATTCGGATATACAGATACGCAGTATTTT. Its translation: CSASIFGYTDTQYF.

DNA for the CDR3: TGCGCCAGCAGCCCATTCCGGTTTCAGCCCCAGCATTTT. The encoded protein is CASSPFRFQPQHF. V and J are TRBV5-1 and TRBJ1-5, with D hard to call. The CDR3 length is 13 residues. V was shortened by 4 bases and J by 6 bases, with 11 bases between the two germline ends. From germline, CDR1 is SGHRS and CDR2 YFSETQ.

The gene calls are TRBV20-1 and TRBJ2-1; 7 bases match TRBD1. The V and J ends lost 2 bases and 4 bases, in that order; junction bases with no gene match: 5. Germline values: CDR1 DFQATT, CDR2 SNEGSKA (reference sequence). This CDR3 contains 14 residues. CDR3 protein: CSARPKTGYNEQFF. The CDR3 DNA reads as TGCAGTGCTAGACCGAAGACAGGGTACAATGAGCAGTTCTTC.

This chain uses TRBV7-2 with TRBJ2-3; D call uncertain. There are 14 residues in the CDR3. V was pared by 2 bases and J by 0 bases, with 6 bases between. Germline lookup yields CDR1 SGHTA and CDR2 FQGNSA. Written as DNA, the CDR3 is TGTGCCAGCAGCTTAATCCCTAGCACAGATACGCAGTATTTT. It encodes CASSLIPSTDTQYF. Based on the CDR3 plus reference TRBV7-2 and TRBJ2-3, the full variable domain is GAGVSQSPSNKVTEKGKDVELRCDPISGHTALYWYRQSLGQGLEFLIYFQGNSAPDKSGLPSDRFSAERTGGSVSTLTIQRTQQEDSAVYLCASSLIPSTDTQYFGPGTRLTVL.

This clonotype was observed once. The genes are TRBV15 and TRBJ2-6, with D maybe TRBD1 (6 bases). V gave up 8 bases and J gave up 0 bases, with 14 bases separating them. In germline, CDR1 is LNHNV, CDR2 YYDKDF (reference sequence). This CDR3 is built from 16 residues. The CDR3 loop is CATGQGTGSGANVLTF. CDR3 bases: TGTGCCACCGGTCAGGGGACCGGCTCTGGGGCCAACGTCCTGACTTTC.

This clonotype appeared many times. The J gene is TRBJ2-1, the V gene TRBV12-3 or TRBV12-4; TRBD2 agrees at 10 bases. The CDR3 totals 17 residues. V lost 2 bases to trimming and J lost 6 bases; unmatched junction nucleotides: 10. The CDR3 coding sequence is TGTGCCAGCAGTTTATCTGGGAAGCGGGGGGGGAGCAATGAGCAGTTCTTC. This translates into CASSLSGKRGGSNEQFF.

The chain links TRBV12-3 or TRBV12-4 to TRBJ2-1, with D uncertain. The V end lost 6 bases, the J end lost 1 base, and 13 bases lay between the germline ends. The CDR3 sequence is 15 residues long. This CDR3 is CASSLGSTSYNEQFF. In DNA, the CDR3 is TGTGCCAGCAGCCTAGGAAGTACTTCCTACAATGAGCAGTTCTTC.

This chain connects TRBV7-2 to TRBJ1-2; TRBD1 matches at 10 bases. V trimming: 0 bases; J trimming: 8 bases; junction bases outside the gene matches: 9. The CDR3 spans 16 residues. Germline CDR1 and CDR2: SGHTA and FQGNSA. In DNA form, the CDR3 reads TGTGCCAGCAGCTTAGCGAAGACAGGGGGCGCAGGCGGCTACACCTTC. Protein product: CASSLAKTGGAGGYTF. Full variable domain (missing parts from reference TRBV7-2 and TRBJ1-2): GAGVSQSPSNKVTEKGKDVELRCDPISGHTALYWYRQSLGQGLEFLIYFQGNSAPDKSGLPSDRFSAERTGGSVSTLTIQRTQQEDSAVYLCASSLAKTGGAGGYTFGSGTRLTVV.

This clonotype was picked up many times. This chain connects TRBV5-1 to TRBJ2-7; no clear D gene. Trimming shortened V by 5 bases and J by 3 bases, and 9 bases separated the two germline ends. Germline CDR1 is SGHRS and CDR2 is YFSETQ. CDR3 size: 12 residues. This chain's CDR3 is CASRGTFYEQYF. The CDR3 nucleotides are TGCGCCAGCAGGGGCACTTTCTACGAGCAGTACTTC.

The chain links TRBV4-2 to TRBJ2-3; D unclear. The CDR3 spans 15 residues. Germline V lookup: CDR1 LGHNA, CDR2 YNFKEQ. The V end was cut by 5 bases, the J end by 4 bases, with 16 bases between. The CDR3 here is CASSIRGSSPDTQYF. Here the CDR3 DNA reads TGTGCCAGCAGCATACGAGGCTCCAGCCCAGATACGCAGTATTTT.

This clonotype has a count of ten or more. The chain joins TRBV19 to TRBJ1-2; 7 positions agree with TRBD1. This CDR3 spans 13 amino acids. CDR1 and CDR2 (germline): LNHDA, SQIVND (reference sequence). V shed 6 bases, J shed 4 bases, and the junction held 5 bases outside the gene matches. CDR3 sequence: CASRVGQTYGYTF. In DNA, the CDR3 is TGTGCCAGTAGAGTGGGACAGACCTATGGCTACACCTTC. The full variable domain, its missing parts supplied by reference TRBV19 and TRBJ1-2, is DGGITQSPKYLFRKEGQNVTLSCEQNLNHDAMYWYRQDPGQGLRLIYYSQIVNDFQKGDIAEGYSVSREKKESFPLTVTSAQKNPTAFYLCASRVGQTYGYTFGSGTRLTVV.

In this sample, this clonotype turned up many times. The chain carries TRBV11-2 and TRBJ2-2; no clear D. Germline V gene sequence: CDR1 SGHAT, CDR2 FQNNGV. V shed 6 bases and J shed 1 base, with 12 bases lying between them. CDR3 size: 15 residues. DNA of the CDR3: TGTGCCAGCAGTGAATGGGGAATGAACACCGGGGAGCTGTTTTTT. It is translated as CASSEWGMNTGELFF.

This clonotype showed up many times. The CDR3: CSARELVGGRANYGYTF. The CDR3 DNA sequence: TGCAGTGCTAGAGAACTTGTGGGGGGCAGAGCTAACTATGGCTACACCTTC. The chain joins TRBV20-1 to TRBJ1-2, with a weak D call TRBD1 (6 bases). Per germline, CDR1 DFQATT and CDR2 SNEGSKA (reference sequence). CDR3 size: 17 residues. Trimming shortened V by 0 bases and J by 0 bases, and 17 bases separated the two germline ends.

V is TRBV29-1 and J is TRBJ1-1; no firm D call. CDR1 is SQVTM and CDR2 is ANQGSEA in the germline V gene. The CDR3 sequence is 13 residues long. V lost 1 base and J 6 bases, leaving 12 bases between the germline ends. CDR3 in DNA: TGCAGCGTTGAAGGGCGCGGTAAGGCTGAAGCTTTCTTT. Its protein is CSVEGRGKAEAFF.

This clonotype was seen at least ten times. V and J are TRBV7-3 and TRBJ2-6; 7 bases match TRBD1. CDR3 length: 20 amino acids. Germline lookup yields CDR1 SGHTA and CDR2 FQGTGA. V was clipped by 5 bases and J by 0 bases; unmatched bases: 16. The CDR3 loop reads CASSPTFQGNRGSGANVLTF. The CDR3 DNA sequence: TGTGCCAGCAGCCCAACTTTCCAGGGTAACAGGGGCTCTGGGGCCAACGTCCTGACTTTC.

The chain uses TRBV12-3 or TRBV12-4 and TRBJ1-1, with TRBD1 identical over 9 bases. The junction had 3 bases not matched to a gene; V was cut back by 6 bases and J by 7 bases. The CDR3 is 12 amino acids. The CDR3 spells CASRATGGEAFF. The CDR3 region has the DNA TGTGCCAGCAGGGCGACAGGGGGTGAAGCTTTCTTT.

This clonotype was observed at least ten times. The rearrangement links TRBV24-1 to TRBJ1-6; 10 nucleotides line up with TRBD1. J gave up 8 bases and V 1 base, and 1 base lay outside the gene matches. CDR3 length: 15 amino acids. Looked up from germline, CDR1 is KGHDR and CDR2 is SFDVKD. The CDR3 is CATSDLGTGDSPLHF. The DNA of the CDR3 is TGTGCCACCAGTGATTTAGGGACAGGGGATTCACCCCTCCACTTT.

This clonotype was recorded many times. This sequence joins TRBV12-3 or TRBV12-4 and TRBJ2-2, with D possibly being TRBD1 or TRBD2 (5 bases each). CDR3 length: 13 residues. Trimming took off 6 bases at V and 3 bases at J, with 8 bases between the two ends. CDR3 region: CASRGDDTGELFF. The DNA for the CDR3 is TGTGCCAGCAGGGGGGATGACACCGGGGAGCTGTTTTTT.

The chain has TRBV6-2 or TRBV6-3 and TRBJ2-2, with TRBD1 as a possible D gene (5 bases). This CDR3 has 14 residues. Germline assignment: CDR1 MNHEY and CDR2 SVGEGT. With 4 bases removed from V and 3 bases from J, the gap between germline ends came to 9 bases. The CDR3 bases are TGTGCCAGCAGTTCAGGGCGAGACACCGGGGAGCTGTTTTTT. Translation gives CASSSGRDTGELFF.